One sample yielded the 12 T cell receptor beta chains listed below, sequenced in a study of graft-versus-host responses after intestinal transplantation. The protocol was immunoSEQ multiplex PCR, while the TCRdb copy is restricted to in-frame clones and leaves out a portion. The profile shows about 84,000 clones, 80% to 95% of them singletons. No cognate antigen is known for these TCRs. The sequencing here drew on unstimulated CD4+ T cells sorted from spleen or lymph node cells, taken before transplant. The receptor source for this set is a human donor who was the organ donor for an intestinal transplant.

The V and J genes are TRBV4-1 and TRBJ2-7, with D possibly TRBD2 on 5 matching bases. V lost 1 base to trimming and J lost 0 bases, with 10 bases between them. The CDR3 sequence is 15 residues long. The V gene's germline CDR1 is MGHRA and CDR2 YSYEKL. This CDR3 is CASSQGYRDSYEQYF. The CDR3 DNA is TGCGCCAGCAGCCAAGGTTATCGGGACTCCTACGAGCAGTACTTC.

The chain carries TRBV6-1 and TRBJ2-7; D is unresolved. The CDR3 spans 15 residues. CDR1 is MNHNS, CDR2 SASEGT, per germline. Trimming took off 0 bases at V and 2 bases at J, with 11 bases between the two ends. Written as DNA, the CDR3 is TGTGCCAGCAGTGAAGCCCTAGGTGTACCCTACGAGCAGTACTTC. Translation gives CASSEALGVPYEQYF.

This clone has more than one count but fewer than ten. The rearrangement joins TRBV30 to TRBJ2-7, with 9 nucleotides matching TRBD1. The CDR3 runs to 12 residues. From germline, CDR1 is GTSNPN and CDR2 SVGIG (reference sequence). J lost 8 bases, V lost 0 bases, and 2 bases had no gene match. The CDR3, as DNA: TGTGCCTGGAGTGTACAGGGGGCGCAGCAGTACTTC. The encoded protein is CAWSVQGAQQYF.

This chain links TRBV6-5 with TRBJ1-2, with 7 bases identical to TRBD1. The CDR3 runs to 12 residues. Per the germline V gene, CDR1 is MNHEY and CDR2 is SVGAGI. V was clipped by 6 bases and J by 7 bases; unmatched bases: 5. CDR3 coding DNA: TGTGCCAGCAGGCGAGGGGGCATTGGCTACACCTTC. Encoded protein: CASRRGGIGYTF.

The chain combines TRBV29-1 with TRBJ1-1, with D perhaps TRBD1 (6 bases). The CDR3 covers 13 residues. V lost 8 bases and J 0 bases, leaving 13 bases between the germline ends. Germline lookup yields CDR1 SQVTM and CDR2 ANQGSEA. The CDR3 is CSFSRTVNTEAFF. The CDR3 nucleotides are TGCAGCTTCAGTCGGACAGTGAACACTGAAGCTTTCTTT.

This clone showed up just once. The V call is TRBV6-6, the J call TRBJ2-3; 7 nucleotides agree with TRBD1. V lost 4 bases and J lost 0; bases outside the gene matches: 7. The germline CDR1 and CDR2 sequences are MNHNY and SVGAGI (reference sequence). The CDR3 has 16 amino acids. CDR3 protein: CASSLVQGPSTDTQYF. CDR3 coding DNA: TGTGCCAGCAGTTTGGTACAGGGGCCTAGCACAGATACGCAGTATTTT.

This clone was found once. The V gene is TRBV6-4, the J gene TRBJ2-2; 10 nucleotides agree with TRBD1. CDR1 is MRHNA and CDR2 is SNTAGT in the germline V gene. Trimming took 2 bases from V and 3 from J; bases not matched to a gene: 0. The CDR3 consists of 15 residues. CDR3 sequence reads: CASSDGTGDTGELFF. The DNA for the CDR3 is TGTGCCAGCAGTGACGGGACAGGGGACACCGGGGAGCTGTTTTTT.

This chain joins TRBV5-1 and TRBJ2-4; TRBD2 is a possible D gene (6 bases). Germline values: CDR1 SGHRS, CDR2 YFSETQ. Deletions cut 4 bases from V and 0 bases from J, with 17 bases between. This CDR3 has 17 residues. CDR3 DNA sequence: TGCGCCAGCAGCCAGACTAGGAACACCAAAGCCAAAAACATTCAGTACTTC. As protein: CASSQTRNTKAKNIQYF.

To note about this clone: Within the sample, other DNA sequences also encode this same CDR3. The V and J genes are TRBV29-1 and TRBJ2-7; weak D call: TRBD2 (5 bases). Germline CDR1 SQVTM, CDR2 ANQGSEA. The V end lost 7 bases, the J end lost 2 bases, and 6 bases lay between the germline ends. The CDR3 has 10 residues. The CDR3 DNA follows: TGCAGCGCCGGGACCTACGAGCAGTACTTC. It specifies CSAGTYEQYF.

V usage is TRBV7-9 and J usage is TRBJ1-4; D gene ambiguous. This CDR3 spans 14 amino acids. The germline V and J ends were trimmed by 1 base and 5 bases, with 8 bases remaining between them. From germline, CDR1 is SEHNR and CDR2 FQNEAQ (reference sequence). The CDR3 region has the DNA TGTGCCAGCAGCTTAGACAGCATGAATGAAAAACTGTTTTTT. This gives the protein CASSLDSMNEKLFF.

V is TRBV30 and J is TRBJ1-6; TRBD1 aligns across 7 bases. With 3 bases clipped from V and 6 bases from J, the junction kept 5 bases outside the gene matches. Germline assignment: CDR1 GTSNPN and CDR2 SVGIG (reference sequence). The CDR3 spans 14 residues. The CDR3 loop reads CAWSHGQVNSPLHF. Here the CDR3 DNA reads TGTGCCTGGAGCCATGGACAGGTTAATTCACCCCTCCACTTT. Supplemented by reference TRBV30 and TRBJ1-6, the full variable domain reads SQTIHQWPATLVQPVGSPLSLECTVEGTSNPNLYWYRQAAGRGLQLLFYSVGIGQISSEVPQNLSASRPQDRQFILSSKKLLLSDSGFYLCAWSHGQVNSPLHFGNGTRLTVT.

The V gene is TRBV12-5, the J gene TRBJ2-1, with D perhaps TRBD2 (6 bases). The V end lost 6 bases, the J end lost 2 bases, and 20 bases lay between the germline ends. CDR1 and CDR2 (germline): LGHNT, FRNRAP. The CDR3 contains 17 residues. Here the CDR3 reads CASGPRVSGMAYNEQFF. The CDR3 nucleotides are TGTGCTAGTGGCCCGAGGGTTAGCGGAATGGCCTACAATGAGCAGTTCTTC.